A single sample gave rise to the 3 T cell receptor beta chains below, sequenced in a study of T-cell reconstitution after alpha-beta-depleted transplantation in children. For TCRbeta, the library was prepared with unique molecular identifiers. TCRdb used MiXCR to reprocess the PCR reads, holding one entry per CDR3 protein. This table holds several thousand distinct CDR3 sequences, under 15% found once. The starting material was PBMCs, obtained before TCRalphabeta/CD19-depleted stem cell transplant. The receptor set was obtained from a boy between 10 and 17 years old with acute lymphoblastic leukemia, due to receive a stem cell transplant.

This clonotype was seen a few times. Just one base apart from a much larger clone, this may be a read error. Here the CDR3 reads CASGPQATYEQYF. Here the CDR3 DNA reads TGTGCCAGCGGCCCCCAGGCCACCTACGAGCAGTACTTC. This rearrangement joins TRBV4-2 to TRBJ2-7; no reliable D call. Germline assignment: CDR1 LGHNA and CDR2 YNFKEQ. V lost 8 bases to trimming and J lost 2 bases, with 13 bases between them. The CDR3 totals 13 residues.

At least ten counts were recorded for this clonotype. The CDR3 region has the DNA TGTGCCAGCAACGAATTGGGACAAAGGGAGACCTACGAGCAGTACTTC. Residues: CASNELGQRETYEQYF. The rearrangement uses TRBV2 and TRBJ2-7; D might be TRBD1 (6 bases). The V gene's germline CDR1 is SNHLY and CDR2 FYNNEI. V lost 7 bases and J lost 2, with 21 bases in between. The CDR3 covers 16 residues.

By sample fraction, this clonotype is medium-sized. DNA for the CDR3: TGTGCCAGCAGCCAAGATAGTAGGCCCCCCTACAATGAGCAGTTCTTC. Its translation: CASSQDSRPPYNEQFF. The chain employs TRBV3-1 and TRBJ2-1; D is uncertain. This CDR3 has 16 amino acids. Germline V gives CDR1 LGHDT, CDR2 YNNKEL (reference sequence). V shed 0 bases and J shed 2 bases, with 11 bases lying between them.